This section outlines one T cell receptor beta chain sequence together with its context. Its antigen is not known. CDR1 SGHNT and CDR2 YYREEE come from the germline V gene (reference sequence). The CDR3 sequence is 18 residues long. V was shortened by 0 bases and J by 0 bases, with 13 bases between the two germline ends. A J-beta primer mix and a sample-barcoded 5' primer were used in a second PCR of about 7 to 12 cycles. A template-switch adaptor that had 12 random nucleotides put a tag on each cDNA molecule. TCRdb called the 5' RACE reads again in MiXCR, with one record for every CDR3 protein. The data hold some 920,000 distinct CDR3 sequences, with roughly 51% observed a single time. The data are from a study of blood T cells in healthy people across ages. Points from the study as a whole: Not knowing donor CMV status may have confounded expanded clonotype changes. Significant beta diversity loss was already apparent by age roughly 43, declining roughly linearly.

Sequencing was carried out using blood. This receptor was taken from a woman aged 60-75 years in good health. The J gene is TRBJ2-6, the V gene TRBV5-4; tentatively, D is TRBD1 (6 bases). CDR3 sequence: CASSLDPTGSSGANVLTF. In DNA, the CDR3 is TGTGCCAGCAGCTTGGACCCTACAGGGAGCTCTGGGGCCAACGTCCTGACTTTC.